Listed below are T cell receptor beta chains from one sample, sequenced in a study of blood T cell repertoires in COVID-19. Clones were read by immunoSEQ multiplex PCR, and TCRdb kept only the in-frame ones, dropping some. The data hold some 260,000 clones, with 70% to 90% observed a single time. Sequenced: peripheral blood. These receptors were collected from a man in his late teens or twenties with active or convalescent COVID-19. The CDR3 runs from the conserved cysteine through the conserved F or W. Each record gives: J gene, clone size, D gene, V gene, CDR3 protein, CDR3 DNA. A D gene is named only where the DNA matches it firmly. Rows give clone size only sometimes, using once, few, many, or a class for an expanded clone.

J gene: TRBJ1-1
clone size: NA
D gene: NA
V gene: TRBV10-3
CDR3 protein: CAIRSSSTNTEAFF
CDR3 DNA: TGTGCCATCAGAAGTAGCTCAACGAACACTGAAGCTTTCTTT

J gene: TRBJ2-3
clone size: NA
D gene: TRBD1
V gene: TRBV29-1
CDR3 protein: CSVVTGTESTDTQYF
CDR3 DNA: TGCAGCGTCGTCACCGGGACAGAAAGCACAGATACGCAGTATTTT

J gene: TRBJ2-2
clone size: few
D gene: TRBD1
V gene: TRBV9
CDR3 protein: CASSAPGTGDTGELFF
CDR3 DNA: TGTGCCAGCAGCGCCCCCGGGACAGGGGACACCGGGGAGCTGTTTTTT

J gene: TRBJ1-4
clone size: NA
D gene: NA
V gene: TRBV6-5
CDR3 protein: CASSFNTDRDEKLFF
CDR3 DNA: TGTGCCAGCAGTTTCAACACAGATCGCGATGAAAAACTGTTTTTT

J gene: TRBJ2-2
clone size: NA
D gene: NA
V gene: TRBV7-3
CDR3 protein: CASSLTGAGELFF
CDR3 DNA: TGTGCCAGCAGCTTAACAGGGGCCGGGGAGCTGTTTTTT

J gene: TRBJ1-5
clone size: NA
D gene: NA
V gene: TRBV28
CDR3 protein: CASSSPGGSNQPQHF
CDR3 DNA: TGTGCCAGCAGTTCCCCCGGCGGTTCAAATCAGCCCCAGCATTTT

J gene: TRBJ1-1
clone size: NA
D gene: NA
V gene: TRBV29-1
CDR3 protein: CSVPRETGMGMNTEAFF
CDR3 DNA: TGCAGCGTTCCAAGGGAAACAGGGATGGGCATGAACACTGAAGCTTTCTTT

J gene: TRBJ2-7
clone size: NA
D gene: TRBD1
V gene: TRBV5-1
CDR3 protein: CASSLAVALTGTRGEQYF
CDR3 DNA: TGCGCCAGCAGCTTGGCAGTGGCATTGACAGGGACGAGGGGCGAGCAGTACTTC

J gene: TRBJ2-7
clone size: NA
D gene: TRBD2
V gene: TRBV4-3
CDR3 protein: CASSQVSGGHEQYF
CDR3 DNA: TGCGCCAGCAGCCAAGTTAGCGGGGGCCACGAGCAGTACTTC

J gene: TRBJ2-7
clone size: NA
D gene: TRBD1
V gene: TRBV6-8
CDR3 protein: CASNRTGGSYEQYF
CDR3 DNA: TGTGCCAGCAATCGGACAGGGGGTTCCTACGAGCAGTACTTC

J gene: TRBJ1-1
clone size: NA
D gene: TRBD1
V gene: TRBV4-3
CDR3 protein: CASSPTGQGATEAFF
CDR3 DNA: TGCGCCAGCAGCCCGACCGGACAGGGGGCAACTGAAGCTTTCTTT

J gene: TRBJ2-1
clone size: once
D gene: TRBD1
V gene: TRBV5-1
CDR3 protein: CASRGGTGIRNEQFF
CDR3 DNA: TGCGCCAGCAGGGGCGGGACAGGGATTAGGAATGAGCAGTTCTTC

J gene: TRBJ1-6
clone size: NA
D gene: NA
V gene: TRBV5-1
CDR3 protein: CASSLGSVNSPLHF
CDR3 DNA: TGCGCCAGCAGCTTGGGATCGGTAAATTCACCCCTCCACTTT

J gene: TRBJ2-2
clone size: NA
D gene: NA
V gene: TRBV6-6
CDR3 protein: CASIKGAVANTGELFF
CDR3 DNA: TGTGCCAGCATTAAAGGGGCGGTTGCGAACACCGGGGAGCTGTTTTTT

J gene: TRBJ1-1
clone size: once
D gene: TRBD1
V gene: TRBV5-1
CDR3 protein: CASSSQGTLSEAFF
CDR3 DNA: TGCGCCAGCAGCTCACAGGGGACGTTGTCTGAAGCTTTCTTT

J gene: TRBJ2-5
clone size: NA
D gene: NA
V gene: TRBV12-3/TRBV12-4
CDR3 protein: CASSPRRGETQYF
CDR3 DNA: TGTGCCAGCAGTCCACGCCGCGGCGAGACCCAGTACTTC

J gene: TRBJ2-2
clone size: NA
D gene: NA
V gene: TRBV6-5
CDR3 protein: CASSLRGELFF
CDR3 DNA: TGTGCCAGCAGTCTACGAGGGGAGCTGTTTTTT

J gene: TRBJ1-4
clone size: NA
D gene: NA
V gene: TRBV5-6
CDR3 protein: CASNSGATNEKLFF
CDR3 DNA: TGTGCCAGCAACTCAGGTGCAACTAATGAAAAACTGTTTTTT

J gene: TRBJ2-1
clone size: NA
D gene: NA
V gene: TRBV16
CDR3 protein: CASSQSSRGIYNEQFF
CDR3 DNA: TGTGCCAGCAGCCAATCTTCCAGGGGAATTTACAATGAGCAGTTCTTC

J gene: TRBJ2-5
clone size: NA
D gene: TRBD2
V gene: TRBV3-1/TRBV3-2
CDR3 protein: CASSPPGLAGGHGETQYF
CDR3 DNA: TGTGCCAGCAGCCCACCGGGACTAGCGGGGGGGCACGGAGAGACCCAGTACTTC

J gene: TRBJ2-1
clone size: once
D gene: TRBD2
V gene: TRBV3-1/TRBV3-2
CDR3 protein: CASSQGAGGPYNEQFF
CDR3 DNA: TGTGCCAGCAGCCAAGGAGCGGGAGGCCCCTACAATGAGCAGTTCTTC

J gene: TRBJ1-1
clone size: NA
D gene: NA
V gene: TRBV9
CDR3 protein: CASSVEQILNTEAFF
CDR3 DNA: TGTGCCAGCAGCGTAGAACAGATCCTGAACACTGAAGCTTTCTTT

J gene: TRBJ1-2
clone size: NA
D gene: NA
V gene: TRBV10-2
CDR3 protein: CASLQGLYGYTF
CDR3 DNA: TGCGCCAGTTTACAGGGTCTCTATGGCTACACCTTC

J gene: TRBJ1-1
clone size: NA
D gene: NA
V gene: TRBV6-6
CDR3 protein: CASSPSSTEAFF
CDR3 DNA: TGTGCCAGCAGTCCCTCCAGCACTGAAGCTTTCTTT

J gene: TRBJ1-6
clone size: NA
D gene: NA
V gene: TRBV25-1
CDR3 protein: CASSELGSGTRVSPLHF
CDR3 DNA: TGTGCCAGCAGTGAATTAGGATCGGGGACACGAGTTTCACCCCTCCACTTT

J gene: TRBJ2-7
clone size: NA
D gene: NA
V gene: TRBV2
CDR3 protein: CASFLRDTLYEQYF
CDR3 DNA: TGTGCCAGTTTCCTCCGGGACACTCTTTACGAGCAGTACTTC

J gene: TRBJ2-7
clone size: once
D gene: TRBD2
V gene: TRBV7-2
CDR3 protein: CASSLVGTGGYEQYF
CDR3 DNA: TGTGCCAGCAGCTTAGTGGGGACGGGGGGGTACGAGCAGTACTTC

J gene: TRBJ2-1
clone size: NA
D gene: TRBD1
V gene: TRBV10-3
CDR3 protein: CAIGTGGNSEQFF
CDR3 DNA: TGTGCCATCGGAACAGGGGGTAATAGTGAGCAGTTCTTC

J gene: TRBJ2-3
clone size: NA
D gene: NA
V gene: TRBV7-9
CDR3 protein: CASSAPGDTQYF
CDR3 DNA: TGTGCCAGCAGCGCGCCCGGAGATACGCAGTATTTT